These 31 T cell receptor beta chains were all obtained from the same sample, sequenced in a study of T cell responses to AZD1222 COVID-19 vaccine. Assay: immunoSEQ multiplex PCR; the TCRdb copy retains only in-frame clones and omits some. This sample yields around 200,000 clones, of which around nine tenths are seen a single time; 0.4% to 0.5% belongs to the top ten. The sequencing here drew on peripheral blood, taken on day 0 of AZD1222 vaccination. The receptor source for this set is an adult in good health.

The CDR3 region has the DNA TGTGCCAGCAGTTTATTAGGCTCTGGAAACACCATATATTTT. Translated: CASSLLGSGNTIYF. V is TRBV28 and J is TRBJ1-3; D call uncertain. Germline CDR1 MDHEN, CDR2 SYDVKM. This CDR3 is built from 14 residues. V lost 1 base and J 0 bases, leaving 4 bases between the germline ends.

The chain is built from TRBV6-6 and TRBJ2-7; unclear D gene. V was clipped by 0 bases and J by 2 bases, with 5 bases between them. Germline V gene sequence: CDR1 MNHNY, CDR2 SVGAGI (reference sequence). This CDR3 has 13 amino acids. CDR3 nucleotides: TGTGCCAGCAGTTACTCAAGAACCTACGAGCAGTACTTC. Its protein product is CASSYSRTYEQYF.

The rearrangement joins TRBV5-6 to TRBJ2-5, with no clear D. Germline lookup yields CDR1 SGHDT and CDR2 YYEEEE. The CDR3 length is 14 residues. The V and J ends lost 2 bases and 0 bases respectively, with 8 bases between them. CDR3 sequence reads: CASSFDKYQETQYF. DNA for the CDR3: TGTGCCAGCAGCTTTGACAAGTACCAAGAGACCCAGTACTTC.

This clone was detected only a few times. This chain connects TRBV3-1 (or the pseudogene TRBV3-2) to TRBJ1-2, with 7 positions matching TRBD1. The V gene end was trimmed by 0 bases and the J gene end by 0 bases; junction bases not matched to a gene: 10. The CDR3 spans 18 residues. Germline values: CDR1 LGHDT, CDR2 YNNKEL (reference sequence). CDR3 coding DNA: TGTGCCAGCAGCCAAGATCCTAGGGGGCGGCAAGCTAACTATGGCTACACCTTC. The encoded protein is CASSQDPRGRQANYGYTF.

The chain employs TRBV4-1 and TRBJ2-2, with D perhaps TRBD2 (6 bases). This CDR3 is 17 amino acids long. The ends were cut back, 1 base at V and 3 bases at J, with 15 bases in the middle. Germline CDR1 MGHRA, CDR2 YSYEKL. CDR3 coding DNA: TGCGCCAGCAGCCAAGCTGATCCGCGGGATTACACCGGGGAGCTGTTTTTT. It encodes CASSQADPRDYTGELFF.

The genes are TRBV5-4 and TRBJ1-5; D may be TRBD1 (6 bases). V lost 2 bases to trimming and J lost 3 bases, with 9 bases between them. The CDR3 is 14 amino acids. Germline V gene lookup returns CDR1 SGHNT and CDR2 YYREEE (reference sequence). CDR3 in DNA: TGTGCCAGCAGCTTATCAGGGGACAATCAGCCCCAGCATTTT. The encoded protein is CASSLSGDNQPQHF.

The CDR3 reads CASGLPRQGSGTGELFF. In DNA form, the CDR3 reads TGTGCTAGTGGTTTGCCTCGACAGGGGTCGGGCACCGGGGAGCTGTTTTTT. The chain links TRBV12-5 to TRBJ2-2; 8 positions agree with TRBD1. This CDR3 comprises 17 residues. CDR1 LGHNT and CDR2 FRNRAP come from the germline V gene. The V gene end was trimmed by 2 bases and the J gene end by 4 bases; junction bases not matched to a gene: 9.

This sequence joins TRBV7-6 and TRBJ1-4; D not certain. There are 17 residues in the CDR3. The V gene lost 5 bases and the J gene lost 0 bases, with 16 bases spanning the gap. Germline V gene data show CDR1 as SGHVS and CDR2 as FNYEAQ. This CDR3 reads CASSLGPMEATNEKLFF. In nucleotides, the CDR3 is TGTGCCAGCAGCCTCGGACCCATGGAAGCAACTAATGAAAAACTGTTTTTT.

The chain employs TRBV2 and TRBJ2-6; D is perhaps TRBD1 (5 bases). Trimming shortened V by 4 bases and J by 0 bases, and 10 bases separated the two germline ends. The CDR3 has 16 amino acids. Germline assignment: CDR1 SNHLY and CDR2 FYNNEI. CDR3 in amino acids: CASSGTPTSGANVLTF. The CDR3 nucleotides are TGTGCCAGCAGTGGGACACCCACCTCTGGGGCCAACGTCCTGACTTTC.

The CDR3 loop is CASSPTTSNTEAFF. The DNA of the CDR3 is TGCGCCAGCAGCCCCACCACCTCGAACACTGAAGCTTTCTTT. This chain uses TRBV4-1 with TRBJ1-1; D unclear. Trimming shortened V by 4 bases and J by 1 base, and 10 bases separated the two germline ends. CDR1 and CDR2 from the germline V gene are MGHRA and YSYEKL. This CDR3 has 14 residues.

The chain has TRBV4-1 and TRBJ2-3, with D hard to call. Trimming removed 4 bases at V and 3 bases at J, with 17 bases between. CDR1 MGHRA and CDR2 YSYEKL come from the germline V gene. The CDR3 spans 16 residues. The CDR3 DNA reads as TGCGCCAGCAGCCCCCAAGGCAGGATGTATACAGATACGCAGTATTTT. The encoded protein is CASSPQGRMYTDTQYF.

The DNA of the CDR3 is TGTGCCAGCAGTTCCAAGACAGGGTACGACACTGAAGCTTTCTTT. It codes for CASSSKTGYDTEAFF. The rearrangement joins TRBV11-2 to TRBJ1-1; 7 positions match TRBD1. The V gene end was trimmed by 6 bases and the J gene end by 3 bases; junction bases not matched to a gene: 10. The CDR3 sequence is 15 residues long. Per the germline V gene, CDR1 is SGHAT and CDR2 is FQNNGV.

The chain uses TRBV13 and TRBJ1-6, with D tentatively TRBD1 (6 bases). The CDR3 spans 14 residues. The V gene's germline CDR1 is PRHDT and CDR2 FYEKMQ (reference sequence). The ends were cut back, 1 base at V and 11 bases at J, with 12 bases in the middle. The CDR3 spells CASSLAGVPPPLHF. The CDR3 nucleotides read TGTGCCAGCAGCTTAGCAGGGGTCCCGCCACCCCTCCACTTT.

The chain employs TRBV7-9 and TRBJ2-5, with TRBD2 matching over 8 bases. V lost 5 bases and J lost 5; bases outside the gene matches: 19. Germline V gene sequence: CDR1 SEHNR, CDR2 FQNEAQ (reference sequence). The CDR3 runs 18 residues. The chain's CDR3 is CASSANRRGGPIWETQYF. The CDR3 bases are TGTGCCAGCAGCGCAAACCGGCGCGGGGGGCCAATTTGGGAGACCCAGTACTTC. The variable domain in full, completed from reference TRBV7-9 and TRBJ2-5, reads DTGVSQNPRHKITKRGQNVTFRCDPISEHNRLYWYRQTLGQGPEFLTYFQNEAQLEKSRLLSDRFSAERPKGSFSTLEIQRTEQGDSAMYLCASSANRRGGPIWETQYFGPGTRLLVL.

The chain carries TRBV5-5 and TRBJ1-5, with unresolved D. This CDR3 is built from 13 residues. Germline CDR1 is SGHKS and CDR2 is YYEKEE (reference sequence). V was shortened by 0 bases and J by 5 bases, with 6 bases between the two germline ends. This chain's CDR3 is CASSLVIDQPQHF. In DNA, the CDR3 is TGTGCCAGCAGCTTGGTGATCGATCAGCCCCAGCATTTT. Based on the CDR3 plus reference TRBV5-5 and TRBJ1-5, the full variable domain is DAGVTQSPTHLIKTRGQQVTLRCSPISGHKSVSWYQQVLGQGPQFIFQYYEKEERGRGNFPDRFSARQFPNYSSELNVNALLLGDSALYLCASSLVIDQPQHFGDGTRLSIL.

The genes are TRBV5-1 and TRBJ1-1; tentative D call: TRBD1 (6 bases). The CDR3 totals 15 residues. Per germline, CDR1 SGHRS and CDR2 YFSETQ. Trimming cost V 0 bases and J 4 bases, with 13 bases left between them. The CDR3 bases are TGCGCCAGCAGCTTGGGGTCGGGGGCGCGCACTGAAGCTTTCTTT. Translation: CASSLGSGARTEAFF.

The rearrangement joins TRBV7-2 to TRBJ1-1; maybe TRBD1 (6 bases). This CDR3 has 15 residues. The germline V and J ends were trimmed by 1 base and 5 bases, with 14 bases remaining between them. Germline CDR1 SGHTA, CDR2 FQGNSA. CDR3 nucleotides: TGTGCCAGCAGCTTAGATACGGGGGCAAGAACTGAAGCTTTCTTT. Amino acid sequence: CASSLDTGARTEAFF.

The chain employs TRBV10-2 and TRBJ2-4, with unresolved D. Germline lookup yields CDR1 WSHSY and CDR2 SAAADI. Trimming cost V 2 bases and J 6 bases, with 8 bases left between them. CDR3 length equals 13 residues. CDR3 amino acids: CASSEGAGNIQYF. The CDR3 region has the DNA TGCGCCAGCAGTGAGGGAGCTGGAAACATTCAGTACTTC.

This sequence joins TRBV7-3 and TRBJ2-5; D is undetermined. This CDR3 spans 14 amino acids. V gave up 5 bases and J gave up 1 base, with 11 bases separating them. Germline V gene lookup returns CDR1 SGHTA and CDR2 FQGTGA. The CDR3 is CASSPGATQETQYF. The CDR3 nucleotides are TGTGCCAGCAGCCCAGGTGCGACCCAAGAGACCCAGTACTTC.

The rearrangement uses TRBV19 and TRBJ2-1, with 8 bases lining up with TRBD2. V gave up 5 bases and J gave up 9 bases; unmatched junction bases: 6. The CDR3 is 13 amino acids. CDR1 and CDR2 (germline): LNHDA, SQIVND (reference sequence). The CDR3 here is CASSPGGDSEQFF. CDR3 nucleotides: TGTGCCAGTAGTCCCGGGGGGGACTCTGAGCAGTTCTTC.

This clone was seen more than once but under ten times. The chain joins TRBV7-2 to TRBJ1-4; TRBD1 matches at 8 bases. Germline assignment: CDR1 SGHTA and CDR2 FQGNSA. The V segment lost 0 bases and the J segment 8 bases; nucleotides outside the gene matches: 5. The CDR3 runs 15 residues. The CDR3 sequence: CASSLAPGGWEKLFF. The CDR3 DNA follows: TGTGCCAGCAGCTTAGCGCCAGGGGGCTGGGAAAAACTGTTTTTT.

This chain uses TRBV5-1 with TRBJ2-1; 9 nucleotides line up with TRBD2. The ends lost 7 bases at V and 6 bases at J; junction bases unmatched: 8. CDR3 length equals 14 residues. The germline CDR1 and CDR2 sequences are SGHRS and YFSETQ. CDR3 amino acids: CASRPAGGLNEQFF. The DNA for the CDR3 is TGCGCCAGCCGACCAGCGGGAGGACTCAATGAGCAGTTCTTC. Full variable domain (outside the CDR3, taken from reference TRBV5-1 and TRBJ2-1): KAGVTQTPRYLIKTRGQQVTLSCSPISGHRSVSWYQQTPGQGLQFLFEYFSETQRNKGNFPGRFSGRQFSNSRSEMNVSTLELGDSALYLCASRPAGGLNEQFFGPGTRLTVL.

This rearrangement joins TRBV5-4 to TRBJ1-5; no clear D gene. The germline V gene has CDR1 SGHNT and CDR2 YYREEE (reference sequence). With 2 bases removed from V and 7 bases from J, the gap between germline ends came to 7 bases. The CDR3 is made up of 12 amino acids. CDR3 loop: CASSFSGQPQHF. The CDR3 DNA reads as TGTGCCAGCAGCTTTTCGGGGCAGCCCCAGCATTTT.

V gene TRBV19 combines with J gene TRBJ2-1; D perhaps matches TRBD1 (6 bases). The CDR3 consists of 14 residues. V was pared by 7 bases and J by 8 bases, with 18 bases between. The germline gives CDR1 LNHDA, CDR2 SQIVND (reference sequence). CDR3 sequence: CASIGQGFGDEQFF. The CDR3, as DNA: TGTGCCAGTATTGGGCAGGGGTTTGGGGATGAGCAGTTCTTC.

The rearrangement uses TRBV25-1 and TRBJ2-1; D remains ambiguous. V gave up 5 bases and J gave up 0 bases, with 11 bases separating them. Germline V gene data show CDR1 as MGHDK and CDR2 as SYGVNS. The CDR3 is 15 amino acids. CDR3 sequence: CASSPLTGSYNEQFF. CDR3 coding DNA: TGTGCCAGCAGTCCTCTCACGGGCTCCTACAATGAGCAGTTCTTC.

This clone was counted a few times. This rearrangement joins TRBV10-1 to TRBJ2-1, with 11 positions matching TRBD1. There are 16 residues in the CDR3. Germline V gives CDR1 WNHNN, CDR2 SYGVQD (reference sequence). The V and J ends lost 6 bases and 7 bases, in that order; junction bases with no gene match: 11. This chain's CDR3 is CASSYLTDRGLNEQFF. The DNA of the CDR3 is TGCGCCAGCAGCTACCTTACGGACAGGGGGCTTAATGAGCAGTTCTTC.

The chain is built from TRBV24-1 and TRBJ2-7; D is perhaps TRBD2 (5 bases). The CDR3 has 13 residues. The germline CDR1 and CDR2 sequences are KGHDR and SFDVKD. Between the trimmed V and J ends, which lost 1 base and 4 bases, there was a span of 7 bases. CDR3 residues: CATSDFGSYEQYF. In nucleotides, the CDR3 is TGTGCCACCAGTGATTTTGGGAGTTACGAGCAGTACTTC.

The CDR3 region is CASSPIWDLGDTEAFF. The CDR3 bases are TGTGCCAGCAGCCCTATCTGGGACTTAGGGGACACTGAAGCTTTCTTT. The chain is built from TRBV7-9 and TRBJ1-1, with TRBD1 as a possible D gene (5 bases). This CDR3 is 16 amino acids long. Trimming pared 5 bases from V and 3 bases from J, leaving 19 bases between. CDR1 and CDR2 (germline): SEHNR, FQNEAQ (reference sequence).

J is TRBJ1-5 and V is TRBV12-5; the D gene is possibly TRBD1 (5 bases). This CDR3 is 17 amino acids long. Deletions cut 2 bases from V and 3 bases from J, with 17 bases between. Per germline, CDR1 LGHNT and CDR2 FRNRAP. The CDR3 coding sequence is TGTGCTAGTGGTTTGAATATCGGGGGTATCAACAATCAGCCCCAGCATTTT. It translates to CASGLNIGGINNQPQHF.

The J gene is TRBJ2-1, the V gene TRBV24-1; 7 nucleotides line up with TRBD1. In germline, CDR1 is KGHDR, CDR2 SFDVKD. After removal of 7 bases from V and 5 bases from J, the junction contained 13 bases not matched to a gene. This CDR3 spans 16 amino acids. This CDR3 reads CATSPQAGGSDNEQFF. The CDR3 DNA is TGTGCCACCAGCCCTCAGGCAGGGGGAAGCGACAATGAGCAGTTCTTC.

CDR3 sequence: CASSPRVNTEAFF. CDR3 nucleotides: TGTGCCAGCAGTCCCCGGGTGAACACTGAAGCTTTCTTT. This chain links TRBV27 with TRBJ1-1; D gene unclear. Trimming shortened V by 5 bases and J by 0 bases, and 7 bases separated the two germline ends. There are 13 residues in the CDR3. Germline values: CDR1 MNHEY, CDR2 SMNVEV (reference sequence).